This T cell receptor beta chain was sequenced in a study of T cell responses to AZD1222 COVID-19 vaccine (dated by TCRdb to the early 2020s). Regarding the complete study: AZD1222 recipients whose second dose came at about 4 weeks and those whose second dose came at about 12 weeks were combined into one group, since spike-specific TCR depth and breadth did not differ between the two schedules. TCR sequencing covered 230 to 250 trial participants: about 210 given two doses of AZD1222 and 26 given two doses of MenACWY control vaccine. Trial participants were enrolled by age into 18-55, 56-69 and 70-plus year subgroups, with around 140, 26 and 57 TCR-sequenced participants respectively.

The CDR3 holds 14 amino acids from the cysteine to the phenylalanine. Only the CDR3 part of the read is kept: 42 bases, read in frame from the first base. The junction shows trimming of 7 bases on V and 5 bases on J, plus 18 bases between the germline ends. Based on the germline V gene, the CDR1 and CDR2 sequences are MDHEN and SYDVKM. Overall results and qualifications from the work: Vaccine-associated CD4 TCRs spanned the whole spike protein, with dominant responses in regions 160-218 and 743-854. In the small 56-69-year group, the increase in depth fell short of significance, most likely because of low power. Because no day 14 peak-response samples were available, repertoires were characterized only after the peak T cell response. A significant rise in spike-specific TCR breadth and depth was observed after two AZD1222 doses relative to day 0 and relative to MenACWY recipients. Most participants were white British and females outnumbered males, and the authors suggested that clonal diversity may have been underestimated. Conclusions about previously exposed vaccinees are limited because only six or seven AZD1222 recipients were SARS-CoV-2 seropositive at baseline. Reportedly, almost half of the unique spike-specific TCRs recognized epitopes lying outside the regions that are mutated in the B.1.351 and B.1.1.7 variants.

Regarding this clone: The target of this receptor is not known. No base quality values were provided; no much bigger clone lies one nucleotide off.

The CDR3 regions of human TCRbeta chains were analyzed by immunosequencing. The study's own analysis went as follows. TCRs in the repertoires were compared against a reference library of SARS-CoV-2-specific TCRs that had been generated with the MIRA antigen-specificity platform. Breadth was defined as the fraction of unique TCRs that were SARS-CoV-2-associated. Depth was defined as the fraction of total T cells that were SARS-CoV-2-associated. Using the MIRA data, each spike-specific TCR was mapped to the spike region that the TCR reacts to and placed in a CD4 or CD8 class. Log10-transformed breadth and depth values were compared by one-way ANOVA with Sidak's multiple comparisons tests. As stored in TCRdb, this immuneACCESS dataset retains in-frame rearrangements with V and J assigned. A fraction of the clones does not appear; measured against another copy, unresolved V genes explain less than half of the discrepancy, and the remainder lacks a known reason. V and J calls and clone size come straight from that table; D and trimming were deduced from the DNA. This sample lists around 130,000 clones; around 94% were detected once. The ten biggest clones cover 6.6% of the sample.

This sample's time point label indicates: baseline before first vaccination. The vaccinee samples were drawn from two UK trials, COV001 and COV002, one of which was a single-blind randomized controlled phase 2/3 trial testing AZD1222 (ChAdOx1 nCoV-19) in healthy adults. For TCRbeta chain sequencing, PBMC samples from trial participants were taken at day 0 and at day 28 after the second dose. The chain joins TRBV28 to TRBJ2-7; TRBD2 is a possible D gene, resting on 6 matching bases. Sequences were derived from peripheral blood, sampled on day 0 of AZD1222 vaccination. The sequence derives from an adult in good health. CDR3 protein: CASTIGTSPNEQYF. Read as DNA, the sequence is TGTGCCAGCACCATAGGAACTAGCCCCAACGAGCAGTACTTC.